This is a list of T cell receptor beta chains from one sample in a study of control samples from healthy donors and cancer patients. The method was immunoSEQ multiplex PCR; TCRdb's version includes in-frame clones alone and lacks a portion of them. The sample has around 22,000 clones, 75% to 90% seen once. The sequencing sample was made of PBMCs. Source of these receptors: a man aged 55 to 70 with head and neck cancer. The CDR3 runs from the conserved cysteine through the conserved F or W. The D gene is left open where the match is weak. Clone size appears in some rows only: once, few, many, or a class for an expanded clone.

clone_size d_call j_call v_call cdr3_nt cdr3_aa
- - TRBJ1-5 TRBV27 TGTGCCAGCATGGTAGTACAGGGCAGTCAGCCCCAGCATTTT CASMVVQGSQPQHF
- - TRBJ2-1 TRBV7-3 TGTGCCAGCAGCTTAACAAGTACGAGCGCCTACAATGAGCAGTTCTTC CASSLTSTSAYNEQFF
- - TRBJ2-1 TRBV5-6 TGTGCCAGCAGCTTGGGTGGGGAGCAGTTCTTC CASSLGGEQFF
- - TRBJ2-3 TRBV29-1 TGCAGCGGAAGGGGGACAAATTCAGCAGATACGCAGTATTTT CSGRGTNSADTQYF
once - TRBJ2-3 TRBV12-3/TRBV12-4 TGTGCCAGCAGCCGGGTCGGCGGTAATACGCAGTATTTT CASSRVGGNTQYF
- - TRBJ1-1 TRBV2 TGTGCCAGTGGGGGTCTGTGGGACACTGAAGCTTTCTTT CASGGLWDTEAFF
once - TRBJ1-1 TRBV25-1 TGTGCCAGCAGACCCCTGGGGAACACTGAAGCTTTCTTT CASRPLGNTEAFF
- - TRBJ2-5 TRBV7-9 TGTGCCAGCAGCGTCTGGGCGGGATCCATATTGATGGGGGAGACCCAGTACTTC CASSVWAGSILMGETQYF
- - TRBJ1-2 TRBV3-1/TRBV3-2 TGTGCCAGCAGCCAAAAACAGGTTGGTAACTATGGCTACACCTTC CASSQKQVGNYGYTF
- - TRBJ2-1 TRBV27 TGTGCCAGCACCCCGGTTAGCTCGAGCTCCTACAATGAGCAGTTCTTC CASTPVSSSSYNEQFF
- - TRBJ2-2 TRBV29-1 TGCAGCGTTTCCGGGACTCTAAACACCGGGGAGCTGTTTTTT CSVSGTLNTGELFF
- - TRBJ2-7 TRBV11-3 TGTGCCAGCAGCTTAGACGGCTACTCCTACGAGCAGTACTTC CASSLDGYSYEQYF
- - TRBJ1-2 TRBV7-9 TGTGCCAGCAGCCCCGCCGGGTACTATGGCTACACCTTC CASSPAGYYGYTF
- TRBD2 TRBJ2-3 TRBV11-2 TGTGCCAGCAGCCTCCGACTAGCGGGATCCCTGGGCACAGATACGCAGTATTTT CASSLRLAGSLGTDTQYF
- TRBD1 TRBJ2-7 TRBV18 TGTGCCAGCTCACCGACAGGGGGCTCCTACGAGCAGTACTTC CASSPTGGSYEQYF
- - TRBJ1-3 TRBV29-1 TGCAGCGTTCGGGCCTACTCTGGAAACACCATATATTTT CSVRAYSGNTIYF
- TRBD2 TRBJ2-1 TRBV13 TGTGCCAGCAGCCGGGGGGGAACCTACTACAATGAGCAGTTCTTC CASSRGGTYYNEQFF
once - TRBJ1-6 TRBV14 TGTGCCAGCAGCCCGGACCTTGGGGATTCACCCCTCCACTTT CASSPDLGDSPLHF
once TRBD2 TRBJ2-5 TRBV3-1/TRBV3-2 TGTGCCAGTAGCCAAGTGGGGACTAGTTCCGAGACCCAGTACTTC CASSQVGTSSETQYF
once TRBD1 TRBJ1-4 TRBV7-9 TGTGCCAGCAGCTTAGTACAGGGGAGAGAAAAACTGTTTTTT CASSLVQGREKLFF
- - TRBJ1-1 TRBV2 TGTGCCAGCAGTTATAGGGTGGGGAACACTGAAGCTTTCTTT CASSYRVGNTEAFF
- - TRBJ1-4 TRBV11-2 TGTGCCAGCAGCCCCCCCGGCCCGATCAATGAAAAACTGTTTTTT CASSPPGPINEKLFF
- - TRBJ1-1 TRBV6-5 TGTGCCAGCAGTTCACGGGGGCGATGGACTGAAGCTTTCTTT CASSSRGRWTEAFF
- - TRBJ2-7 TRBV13 TGTGCCAGCAGCTTCTCAGGGTCCTCCTACGAGCAGTACTTC CASSFSGSSYEQYF
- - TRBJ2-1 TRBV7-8 TGTGCCAGCAGCTTAGTGGTCTTAGGGGGAATCTACAATGAGCAGTTCTTC CASSLVVLGGIYNEQFF
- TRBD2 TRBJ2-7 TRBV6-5 TGTGCCAGCAGTTACTCGGGACTAGCGGGAGATGACGAGCAGTACTTC CASSYSGLAGDDEQYF
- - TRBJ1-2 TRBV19 TGTGCCAGTAGTATAATAGCCGTGGGGGGAGTCTATGGCTACACCTTC CASSIIAVGGVYGYTF
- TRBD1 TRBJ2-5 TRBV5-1 TGCGCCAGCAGCACACAGGGGGCGGGGGAGACCCAGTACTTC CASSTQGAGETQYF
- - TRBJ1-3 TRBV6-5 TGTGCCAGCAGGGCGGCCTCTGGAAACACCATATATTTT CASRAASGNTIYF
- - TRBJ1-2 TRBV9 TGTGCCAGCAGCGCCGGGGACGTTAACTATGGCTACACCTTC CASSAGDVNYGYTF
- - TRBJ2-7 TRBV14 TGTGCCAGCAGCCAAGGCTTAGGTGGGACTTCCCCTAGGGAGCAGTACTTC CASSQGLGGTSPREQYF
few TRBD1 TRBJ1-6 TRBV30 TGTGCCTGGAGTGCGGACCGGGACAGGGGGATTTCACCCCTCCACTTT CAWSADRDRGISPLHF
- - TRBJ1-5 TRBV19 TGTGCCAGTACTCCGGGTCAGGGGAGTCGGCCCCAGCATTTT CASTPGQGSRPQHF
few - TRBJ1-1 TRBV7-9 TGTGCCAGCAGCTATAACCCAAAGGACACTGAAGCTTTCTTT CASSYNPKDTEAFF
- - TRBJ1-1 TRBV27 TGTGCCAGCAGAAAGGAAGTGGGGTACACTGAAGCTTTCTTT CASRKEVGYTEAFF
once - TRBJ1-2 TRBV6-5 TGTGCCAGCAGTTACGGAGGACAGCCCTATGGCTACACCTTC CASSYGGQPYGYTF
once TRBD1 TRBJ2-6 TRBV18 TGTGCCAGCTCAACGACAGGGTTGAGGCCTGGGGCCAACGTCCTGACTTTC CASSTTGLRPGANVLTF
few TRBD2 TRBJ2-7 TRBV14 TGTGCCAGCAGATCGGGAGGTTACAATTCCTACGAGCAGTACTTC CASRSGGYNSYEQYF
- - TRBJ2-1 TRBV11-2 TGTGCCAGCAGCTTAGGTTCGAGGGACTACAATGAGCAGTTCTTC CASSLGSRDYNEQFF
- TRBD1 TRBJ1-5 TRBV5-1 TGCGCCAGCAGCGCCGGGACAGGGGCCTATAGCAATCAGCCCCAGCATTTT CASSAGTGAYSNQPQHF
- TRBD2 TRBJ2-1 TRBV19 TGTGCCAGTAGTGTCGGACTAGCGGGAGTCAATGAGCAGTTCTTC CASSVGLAGVNEQFF
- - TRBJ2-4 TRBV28 TGTGCCAGCAGTTTCCGGGGGGCGGGAAACATTCAGTACTTC CASSFRGAGNIQYF
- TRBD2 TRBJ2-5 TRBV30 TGTGCCTCGGCCCCAGCGGGGCAAGAGACCCAGTACTTC CASAPAGQETQYF
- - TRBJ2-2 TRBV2 TGTGCCAGCAGATATGAGGGGGAGCTGTTTTTT CASRYEGELFF
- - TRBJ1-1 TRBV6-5 TGTGCCAGCAACGCTGGGGGGTCCTCAAACACTGAAGCTTTCTTT CASNAGGSSNTEAFF
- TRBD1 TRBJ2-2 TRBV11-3 TGTGCCAGCAGCCCAAGACAGGGGGCAGGGGAGCTGTTTTTT CASSPRQGAGELFF
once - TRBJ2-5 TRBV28 TGTGCCACCGGTCCCTGGTCTGGGGAGACCCAGTACTTC CATGPWSGETQYF
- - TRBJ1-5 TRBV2 TGTGCCAGCAGTGGACAGCCCAATCAGCCCCAGCATTTT CASSGQPNQPQHF
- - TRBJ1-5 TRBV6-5 TGTGCCAGCAGTTACTCAGGGCGTAGCAATCAGCCCCAGCATTTT CASSYSGRSNQPQHF
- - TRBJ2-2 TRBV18 TGTGCCAGCTCATCCGGTGAGGCAGGGAGTTCTCCCGGGGAGCTGTTTTTT CASSSGEAGSSPGELFF